This T cell receptor (beta chain) came from a study of technical replicates of blood from a handful of donors. Only in-frame clones appear in the TCRdb table, and some are missing; sequencing was by immunoSEQ multiplex PCR. The profile shows some 90,000 clones, about 95% of them singletons. CDR1 is LNHDA, CDR2 SQIVND, per germline (reference sequence). V shed 4 bases, J shed 7 bases, and the junction held 4 bases outside the gene matches. The length of the CDR3 is 15 residues. This clone was seen only once. The sequenced sample consisted of T cells isolated from PBMCs. The receptor was isolated from a human donor in good health. This chain joins TRBV19 and TRBJ2-1; 13 bases line up with TRBD2. CDR3 sequence (DNA): TGTGCCAGTAGTACACTACTAGCGGGAGGGAATGAGCAGTTCTTC. Protein sequence: CASSTLLAGGNEQFF.